The 8 T cell receptor beta chains given below trace back to one sample, sequenced in a study of blood T cell repertoires in COVID-19. TCRdb keeps only in-frame clones here, not all; method: immunoSEQ multiplex PCR. The table lists about 190,000 clones, approximately 79% of them singletons. Sequencing was carried out using peripheral blood. The receptors shown here come from a man aged 50-59 years who had recovered from COVID-19.

The rearrangement links TRBV30 to TRBJ1-3; D is unresolved. Germline assignment: CDR1 GTSNPN and CDR2 SVGIG (reference sequence). V lost 5 bases and J 3 bases, leaving 5 bases between the germline ends. The CDR3 length is 11 residues. The CDR3 DNA is TGTGCCTGGGGCGGTGGAAACACCATATATTTT. Protein product: CAWGGGNTIYF.

CDR3 in DNA: TGTGCCAGCAGCAGACAGGGGGCTGGGGCCAACGTCCTGACTTTC. This encodes CASSRQGAGANVLTF. The chain has TRBV7-6 and TRBJ2-6, with 9 bases aligning to TRBD1. The CDR3 is 15 amino acids. The V gene end was trimmed by 5 bases and the J gene end by 2 bases; junction bases not matched to a gene: 1. In germline, CDR1 is SGHVS, CDR2 FNYEAQ.

The chain links TRBV5-4 to TRBJ2-1; 10 bases line up with TRBD2. CDR3 length: 15 residues. J was trimmed by 2 bases and V by 5 bases; bases with no gene match: 4. Germline assignment: CDR1 SGHNT and CDR2 YYREEE (reference sequence). The CDR3 DNA sequence: TGTGCCAGCAGTCTAGCGGGAGTGGCCTACAATGAGCAGTTCTTC. It specifies CASSLAGVAYNEQFF.

This clone was picked up one time. V is TRBV5-8 and J is TRBJ2-3; 9 bases agree with TRBD2. Germline V lookup: CDR1 SGHTS, CDR2 YDEGEE. This CDR3 region has 16 residues. V dropped 0 bases and J dropped 4; count of bases not matched to a gene: 6. For the CDR3, the DNA is TGTGCCAGCAGCTTGGCCTTGGTAGCGGGAGCAGATACGCAGTATTTT. Translated: CASSLALVAGADTQYF.

This clone turned up a few times. The chain combines TRBV10-3 with TRBJ2-5; TRBD1 matches at 7 bases. The length of the CDR3 is 15 residues. CDR1 and CDR2 from the germline V gene are ENHRY and SYGVKD. Trimming removed 5 bases from V and 2 bases from J; junction bases left unmatched: 8. Here the CDR3 DNA reads TGTGCCATCAGTCCAGGTCTGGGACAGCAAGAGACCCAGTACTTC. Translation gives CAISPGLGQQETQYF.

The chain joins TRBV19 to TRBJ2-5; a weak D match, TRBD1 (5 bases). Trimming took 7 bases from V and 5 from J, leaving 17 bases between them. This CDR3 is 14 amino acids long. Germline CDR1 and CDR2: LNHDA and SQIVND (reference sequence). CDR3 sequence reads: CASKRSPGRETQYF. CDR3 sequence (DNA): TGTGCCAGTAAGCGATCCCCAGGGCGCGAGACCCAGTACTTC.

This clone was counted only a few times. The J gene is TRBJ2-1, the V gene TRBV9; 8 bases align to TRBD2. This CDR3 has 15 residues. CDR1 and CDR2 from the germline V gene are SGDLS and YYNGEE. Germline trimming cut 4 bases from V and 10 bases from J; bases unmatched to any gene: 13. CDR3 nucleotide sequence: TGTGCCAGCAGCCGAGACGGGACTAGGGATCTCGAGCAGTTCTTC. It codes for CASSRDGTRDLEQFF.

V gene TRBV10-2 combines with J gene TRBJ1-1; D not certain. V was cut by 2 bases and J by 2 bases, with 6 bases left in between. CDR1 and CDR2 from the germline V gene are WSHSY and SAAADI. The CDR3 is 13 residues long. CDR3 region: CASSETVNTEAFF. For the CDR3, the DNA is TGCGCCAGCAGTGAGACAGTAAACACTGAAGCTTTCTTT.